This is a list of T cell receptor beta chains from one sample in a study of shared clonotypes between healthy human individuals. Assay used: immunoSEQ multiplex PCR; TCRdb lists only in-frame clones, some missing. Of approximately 2,000,000 clones in the sample, around 92% are singletons; the top ten hold about 0.36%. Sequences were obtained from naive CD4+ T cells from PBMCs. The receptor set was obtained from a man younger than 35 in good health. Some clones in this sample may be carry-over from other donors' samples. CDR3s include the opening cysteine and the closing phenylalanine or tryptophan. D genes are given only for firm matches. Size tells how often a clone was seen (once, few, many) or the class of an expanded clone, and some rows leave it out.

size: .
J: TRBJ2-7
D: TRBD2
V: TRBV10-3
CDR3: CATRAPLAGGPYEQYF

size: .
J: TRBJ2-7
D: .
V: TRBV5-1
CDR3: CASSSEQGYEQYF

size: .
J: TRBJ1-6
D: .
V: TRBV28
CDR3: CASAWGYSSPLHF

size: .
J: TRBJ2-5
D: .
V: TRBV5-1
CDR3: CASSLRDGQTQYF

size: once
J: TRBJ1-5
D: TRBD1
V: TRBV27
CDR3: CASSYSGTAYQPQHF

size: .
J: TRBJ2-1
D: TRBD2
V: TRBV12-5
CDR3: CASGTSGGNNEQFF

size: .
J: TRBJ2-4
D: .
V: TRBV18
CDR3: CASSPDTKNIQYF

size: .
J: TRBJ1-5
D: TRBD1
V: TRBV5-1
CDR3: CASSLTGGGQPQHF

size: .
J: TRBJ1-2
D: .
V: TRBV5-1
CDR3: CASSLEGRDGYTF

size: few
J: TRBJ1-1
D: .
V: TRBV9
CDR3: CASSQLWRTEAFF

size: .
J: TRBJ2-7
D: TRBD1
V: TRBV5-1
CDR3: CASSSGGRSEQYF

size: .
J: TRBJ2-1
D: TRBD1
V: TRBV9
CDR3: CASSVEGTGEHEQFF

size: .
J: TRBJ1-2
D: .
V: TRBV28
CDR3: CASQPGTVANYGYTF

size: .
J: TRBJ2-2
D: .
V: TRBV12-5
CDR3: CASGSGDTGELFF

size: .
J: TRBJ2-5
D: .
V: TRBV5-1
CDR3: CASSLKQGGETQYF

size: .
J: TRBJ1-2
D: TRBD1
V: TRBV5-1
CDR3: CASSQTGDGYTF

size: .
J: TRBJ1-1
D: .
V: TRBV28
CDR3: CASSRPPDSRGTEAFF

size: .
J: TRBJ2-2
D: .
V: TRBV19
CDR3: CASKERTLNTGELFF

size: .
J: TRBJ1-3
D: .
V: TRBV5-8
CDR3: CASSLYAGPSGNTIYF

size: few
J: TRBJ2-7
D: .
V: TRBV2
CDR3: CASSYTYEQYF

size: .
J: TRBJ2-7
D: .
V: TRBV5-1
CDR3: CASSLGDGWAEQYF

size: .
J: TRBJ2-3
D: TRBD2
V: TRBV5-4
CDR3: CASSPSGNTDTQYF

size: .
J: TRBJ2-7
D: .
V: TRBV20-1
CDR3: CSAKGSALPIF

size: .
J: TRBJ2-1
D: TRBD2
V: TRBV10-3
CDR3: CAISGTSGSYEQFF

size: .
J: TRBJ2-3
D: .
V: TRBV9
CDR3: CASSVEDTQYF

size: .
J: TRBJ2-2
D: .
V: TRBV6-1
CDR3: CASSGYEGTNTGELFF